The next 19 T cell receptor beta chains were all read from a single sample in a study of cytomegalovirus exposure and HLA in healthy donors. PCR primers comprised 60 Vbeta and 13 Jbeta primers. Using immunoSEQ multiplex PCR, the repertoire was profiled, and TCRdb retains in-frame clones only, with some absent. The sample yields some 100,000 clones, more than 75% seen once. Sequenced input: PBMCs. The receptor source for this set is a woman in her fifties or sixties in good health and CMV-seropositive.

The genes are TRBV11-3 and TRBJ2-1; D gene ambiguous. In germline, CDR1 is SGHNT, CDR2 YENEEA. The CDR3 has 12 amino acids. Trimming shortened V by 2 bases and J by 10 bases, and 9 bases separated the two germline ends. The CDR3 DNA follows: TGTGCCAGCAGCTTAACGCCCGAGGAGCAGTTCTTC. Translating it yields CASSLTPEEQFF.

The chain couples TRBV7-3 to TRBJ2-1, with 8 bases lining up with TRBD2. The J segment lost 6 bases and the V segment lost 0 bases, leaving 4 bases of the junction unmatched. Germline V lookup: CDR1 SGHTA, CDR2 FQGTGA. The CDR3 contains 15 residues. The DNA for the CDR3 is TGTGCCAGCAGCTTAACCCTAGCGGGTTTCAATGAGCAGTTCTTC. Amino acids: CASSLTLAGFNEQFF.

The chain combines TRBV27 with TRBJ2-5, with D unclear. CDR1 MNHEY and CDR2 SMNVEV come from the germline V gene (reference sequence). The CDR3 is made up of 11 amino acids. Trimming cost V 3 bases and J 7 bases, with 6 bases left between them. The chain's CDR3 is CASSFRGTQYF. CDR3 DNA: TGTGCCAGCAGTTTCCGCGGGACCCAGTACTTC.

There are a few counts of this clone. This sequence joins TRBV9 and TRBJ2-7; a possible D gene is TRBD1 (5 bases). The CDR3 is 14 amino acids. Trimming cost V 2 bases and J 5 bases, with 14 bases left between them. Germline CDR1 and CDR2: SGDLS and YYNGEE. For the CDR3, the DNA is TGTGCCAGCAGCGTCCTACAGGTTGCCGACGAGCAGTACTTC. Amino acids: CASSVLQVADEQYF.

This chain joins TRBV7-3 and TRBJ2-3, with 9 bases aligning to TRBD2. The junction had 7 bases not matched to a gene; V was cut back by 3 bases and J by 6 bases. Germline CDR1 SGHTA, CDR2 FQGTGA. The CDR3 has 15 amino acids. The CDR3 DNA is TGTGCCAGCAGCTTTAGCGGGGGAGAAGGGGATACGCAGTATTTT. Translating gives CASSFSGGEGDTQYF.

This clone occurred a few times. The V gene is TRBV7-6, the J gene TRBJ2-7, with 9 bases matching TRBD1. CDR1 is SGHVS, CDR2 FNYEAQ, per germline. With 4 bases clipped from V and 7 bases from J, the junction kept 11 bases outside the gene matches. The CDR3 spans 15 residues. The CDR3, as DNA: TGTGCCAGCAGCTCCGTCCCGGGACAGGGCCAGGAGCAGTACTTC. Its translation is CASSSVPGQGQEQYF.

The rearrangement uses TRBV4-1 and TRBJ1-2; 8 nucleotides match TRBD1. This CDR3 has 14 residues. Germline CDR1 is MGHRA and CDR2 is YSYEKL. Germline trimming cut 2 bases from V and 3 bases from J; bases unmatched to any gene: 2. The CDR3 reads CASSQKGQDYGYTF. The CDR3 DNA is TGCGCCAGCAGCCAAAAGGGACAGGACTATGGCTACACCTTC.

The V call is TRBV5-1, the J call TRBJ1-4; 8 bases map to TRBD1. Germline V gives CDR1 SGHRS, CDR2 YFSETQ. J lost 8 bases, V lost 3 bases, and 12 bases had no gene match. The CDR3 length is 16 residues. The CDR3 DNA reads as TGCGCCAGCAGCTCCGGCCCAGGGGGCGGTCGGGAAAAACTGTTTTTT. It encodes CASSSGPGGGREKLFF.

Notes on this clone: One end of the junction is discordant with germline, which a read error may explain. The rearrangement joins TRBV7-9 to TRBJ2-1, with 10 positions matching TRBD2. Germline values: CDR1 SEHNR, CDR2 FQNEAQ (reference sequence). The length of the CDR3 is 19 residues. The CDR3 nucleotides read TGTTCCAGCACCTCACGGGGTAGCGGGGGGCCGTCCTCCTACAATGAGCAGTTCTTC. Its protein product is CSSTSRGSGGPSSYNEQFF.

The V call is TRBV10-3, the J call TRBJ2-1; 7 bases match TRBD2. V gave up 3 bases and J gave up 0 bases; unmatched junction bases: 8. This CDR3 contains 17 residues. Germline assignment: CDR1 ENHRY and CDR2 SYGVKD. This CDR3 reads CAISDGKRDRSYNEQFF. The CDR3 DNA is TGTGCCATCAGTGACGGGAAGCGGGACCGCTCCTACAATGAGCAGTTCTTC.

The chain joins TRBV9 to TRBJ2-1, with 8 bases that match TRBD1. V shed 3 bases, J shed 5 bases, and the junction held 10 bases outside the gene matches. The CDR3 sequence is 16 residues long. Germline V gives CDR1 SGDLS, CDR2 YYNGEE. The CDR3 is CASSGNRDRPNNEQFF. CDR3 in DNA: TGTGCCAGCAGCGGGAACCGGGACAGGCCTAACAATGAGCAGTTCTTC.

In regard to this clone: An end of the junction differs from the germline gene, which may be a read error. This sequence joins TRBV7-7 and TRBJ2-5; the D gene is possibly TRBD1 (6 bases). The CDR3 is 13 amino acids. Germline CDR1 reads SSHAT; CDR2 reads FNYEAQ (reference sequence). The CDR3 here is CASSDRPKETQYF. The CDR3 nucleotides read TGTGCTAGCAGCGACAGGCCGAAAGAGACCCAGTACTTC.

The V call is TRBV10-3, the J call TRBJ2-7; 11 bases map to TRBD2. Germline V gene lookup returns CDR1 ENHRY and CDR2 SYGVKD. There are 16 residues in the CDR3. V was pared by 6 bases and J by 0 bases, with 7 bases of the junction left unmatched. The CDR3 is CAIRVGLAEYSYEQYF. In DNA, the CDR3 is TGTGCCATCAGGGTGGGACTAGCGGAATACTCCTACGAGCAGTACTTC.

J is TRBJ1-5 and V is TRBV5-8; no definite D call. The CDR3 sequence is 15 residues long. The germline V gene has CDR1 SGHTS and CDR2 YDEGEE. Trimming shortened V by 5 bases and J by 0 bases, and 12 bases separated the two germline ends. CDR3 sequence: CASRFDFYSNQPQHF. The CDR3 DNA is TGTGCCAGCAGATTCGACTTTTATAGCAATCAGCCCCAGCATTTT. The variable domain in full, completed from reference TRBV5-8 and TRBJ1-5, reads EAGVTQSPTHLIKTRGQQATLRCSPISGHTSVYWYQQALGLGLQFLLWYDEGEERNRGNFPPRFSGRQFPNYSSELNVNALELEDSALYLCASRFDFYSNQPQHFGDGTRLSIL.

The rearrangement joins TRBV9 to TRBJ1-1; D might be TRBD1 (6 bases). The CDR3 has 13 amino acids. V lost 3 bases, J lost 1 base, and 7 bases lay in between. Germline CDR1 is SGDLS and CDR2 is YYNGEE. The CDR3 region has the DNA TGTGCCAGCAGCGCGGGACAGAACACTGAAGCTTTCTTT. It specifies CASSAGQNTEAFF.

This CDR3 reads CASSPRTGRNSPLHF. The CDR3 DNA sequence: TGTGCCAGCAGCCCGAGGACAGGAAGGAATTCACCCCTCCACTTT. The rearrangement links TRBV7-8 to TRBJ1-6, with 7 bases identical to TRBD1. V was pared by 5 bases and J by 7 bases, with 8 bases of the junction left unmatched. The length of the CDR3 is 15 residues. CDR1 SGHVS and CDR2 FQNEAQ come from the germline V gene.

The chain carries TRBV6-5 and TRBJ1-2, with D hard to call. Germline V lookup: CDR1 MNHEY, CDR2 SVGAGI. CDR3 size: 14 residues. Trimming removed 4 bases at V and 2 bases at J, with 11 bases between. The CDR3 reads CASSSDTWNYGYTF. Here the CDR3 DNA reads TGTGCCAGCAGTTCTGACACCTGGAACTATGGCTACACCTTC.

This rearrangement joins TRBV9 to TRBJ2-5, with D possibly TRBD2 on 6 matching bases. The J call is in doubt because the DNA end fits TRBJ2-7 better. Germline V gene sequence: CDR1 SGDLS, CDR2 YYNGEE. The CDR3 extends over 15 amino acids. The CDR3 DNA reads TGTGCCAGCAGCGCCTCAGCCGGGGGTTTCTACGAGCAGTACTTC. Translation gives CASSASAGGFYEQYF.

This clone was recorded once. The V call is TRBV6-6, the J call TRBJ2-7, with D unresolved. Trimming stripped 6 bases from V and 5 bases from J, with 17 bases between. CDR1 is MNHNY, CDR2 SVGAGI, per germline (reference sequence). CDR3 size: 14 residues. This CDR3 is CASRLVGPADEQYF. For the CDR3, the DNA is TGTGCCAGCAGACTCGTAGGTCCTGCGGACGAGCAGTACTTC.